Each of the 14 T cell receptor beta chains below was sequenced from the same sample in a study of T cells after yellow fever vaccination. MiXCR, run by TCRdb on the 5' RACE reads, gives a single entry per CDR3 protein. This table has hundreds of thousands of distinct CDR3 sequences, under 15% appearing once. Sequences were derived from CD4+ T cells sorted from PBMCs, sampled 15 days after the yellow fever booster vaccination. The receptors were sampled from a man aged 18 to 30 who received the YFV17D yellow fever vaccine.

V is TRBV9 and J is TRBJ2-1; D is undetermined. V lost 0 bases to trimming and J lost 0 bases, with 7 bases between them. Per germline, CDR1 SGDLS and CDR2 YYNGEE. The CDR3 consists of 15 residues. The CDR3 is CASSVAPLSYNEQFF. CDR3 in DNA: TGTGCCAGCAGCGTAGCCCCTCTCTCCTACAATGAGCAGTTCTTC.

This chain joins TRBV6-2 or TRBV6-3 and TRBJ1-4; no clear D gene. The CDR3 is 14 residues long. CDR1 and CDR2 (germline): MNHEY, SVGEGT. V gave up 3 bases and J gave up 8 bases, with 13 bases separating them. CDR3 region: CASSYPAVGEKLFF. The CDR3 coding sequence is TGTGCCAGCAGTTATCCCGCGGTTGGGGAAAAACTGTTTTTT.

This clonotype was observed a handful of times. V gene TRBV7-9 combines with J gene TRBJ1-1; D is unclear. In germline, CDR1 is SEHNR, CDR2 FQNEAQ (reference sequence). The CDR3 covers 14 residues. The V end was cut by 3 bases, the J end by 2 bases, with 10 bases between. The CDR3 DNA reads as TGTGCCAGCAGCTTGTCACAGAGTAACACTGAAGCTTTCTTT. This translates into CASSLSQSNTEAFF.

The V gene is TRBV4-3, the J gene TRBJ1-1, with 9 bases matching TRBD1. The germline V gene has CDR1 LGHNA and CDR2 YSLEER. This CDR3 has 15 amino acids. V lost 0 bases, J lost 7 bases, and 6 bases stayed unmatched. The CDR3 nucleotides read TGCGCCAGCAGCCAAGACGGACAGGGGTCTGGTGAAGCTTTCTTT. Translating it yields CASSQDGQGSGEAFF.

This clonotype was observed at least ten times. The chain combines TRBV12-3 or TRBV12-4 with TRBJ1-4; 9 bases agree with TRBD1. This CDR3 is 14 amino acids long. Trimming took 5 bases from V and 7 from J; bases not matched to a gene: 5. CDR3 DNA sequence: TGTGCCAGCAGTCCCGGGACAGGGAGTGAAAAACTGTTTTTT. It codes for CASSPGTGSEKLFF.

This clonotype was found many times. J is TRBJ1-6 and V is TRBV28; 8 bases are shared with TRBD1. The CDR3 contains 14 residues. The junction had 2 bases not matched to a gene; V was cut back by 4 bases and J by 6 bases. CDR1 and CDR2 from the germline V gene are MDHEN and SYDVKM. The CDR3 DNA sequence: TGTGCCAGCAGTTCCGGACAGGGTAATTCACCCCTCCACTTT. Its protein is CASSSGQGNSPLHF.

This clonotype was seen repeatedly, ten times or more. The chain employs TRBV2 and TRBJ2-1; 8 bases are shared with TRBD2. Trimming at V came to 3 bases and at J to 10 bases, leaving 8 bases not matched to a gene. The CDR3 is 14 residues long. CDR1 and CDR2 (germline): SNHLY, FYNNEI. The CDR3 region is CASSDRAGVEEQFF. The CDR3 DNA is TGTGCCAGCAGTGACCGAGCGGGGGTGGAGGAGCAGTTCTTC.

A few counts support this clonotype. The chain carries TRBV14 and TRBJ2-2; TRBD2 matches 7 bases. The CDR3 loop spans 14 amino acids. Germline V gene data show CDR1 as SGHDN and CDR2 as FVKESK. V lost 7 bases, J lost 4 bases, and 6 bases stayed unmatched. CDR3 bases: TGTGCCAGCATAACGGGACTAAGCACCGGGGAGCTGTTTTTT. This encodes CASITGLSTGELFF.

The gene calls are TRBV7-8 and TRBJ2-1; TRBD1 matches 8 bases. After removal of 3 bases from V and 4 bases from J, the junction contained 5 bases not matched to a gene. From germline, CDR1 is SGHVS and CDR2 FQNEAQ. The CDR3 covers 15 residues. CDR3 protein: CASSFQGARYNEQFF. The CDR3 coding sequence is TGTGCCAGCAGCTTCCAGGGGGCGCGGTACAATGAGCAGTTCTTC.

The chain links TRBV24-1 to TRBJ2-6; tentative D call: TRBD1 (6 bases). V lost 2 bases and J 0 bases, leaving 16 bases between the germline ends. Germline V gene sequence: CDR1 KGHDR, CDR2 SFDVKD. The CDR3 has 19 amino acids. CDR3 sequence reads: CATSDSNRDLSSGANVLTF. The DNA of the CDR3 is TGTGCCACCAGTGATTCCAACAGGGACCTGAGCTCTGGGGCCAACGTCCTGACTTTC.

This clonotype appeared a few times. The genes are TRBV7-2 and TRBJ2-3; D not resolved. The CDR3 has 11 amino acids. Germline V gene sequence: CDR1 SGHTA, CDR2 FQGNSA. V lost 5 bases and J lost 8, with 8 bases in between. The DNA for the CDR3 is TGTGCCAGCAGCGCCGCGAGTACGCAGTATTTT. It translates to CASSAASTQYF.

The J gene is TRBJ2-5, the V gene TRBV7-2, with D tentatively TRBD2 (6 bases). Germline CDR1 SGHTA, CDR2 FQGNSA. Between the trimmed V and J ends, which lost 5 bases and 5 bases, there was a span of 18 bases. The CDR3 has 15 residues. CDR3 DNA sequence: TGTGCCAGCAGCACTGGAGGGCAGGGTTTTGAGACCCAGTACTTC. This gives the protein CASSTGGQGFETQYF. Full variable domain (missing parts from reference TRBV7-2 and TRBJ2-5): GAGVSQSPSNKVTEKGKDVELRCDPISGHTALYWYRQSLGQGLEFLIYFQGNSAPDKSGLPSDRFSAERTGGSVSTLTIQRTQQEDSAVYLCASSTGGQGFETQYFGPGTRLLVL.

This clonotype occurred many times. The CDR3 DNA reads as TGTGCCACCAGCAGAGATTCGGGCCCGGTCAGGCAGTTCTTC. Protein: CATSRDSGPVRQFF. V gene TRBV15 combines with J gene TRBJ2-1; D is uncertain. The CDR3 runs to 14 residues. CDR1 is LNHNV, CDR2 YYDKDF, per germline (reference sequence). V lost 0 bases, J lost 12 bases, and 15 bases lay in between. The full variable domain, with the rest looked up from reference TRBV15 and TRBJ2-1, is DAMVIQNPRYQVTQFGKPVTLSCSQTLNHNVMYWYQQKSSQAPKLLFHYYDKDFNNEADTPDNFQSRRPNTSFCFLDIRSPGLGDTAMYLCATSRDSGPVRQFFGPGTRLTVL.

The rearrangement joins TRBV7-8 to TRBJ2-7; D uncertain. V lost 5 bases, J lost 1 base, and 12 bases lay in between. This CDR3 contains 14 residues. Germline V gene lookup returns CDR1 SGHVS and CDR2 FQNEAQ. The CDR3 reads CASSPYGRSYEQYV. The CDR3 DNA follows: TGTGCCAGCAGCCCCTATGGCAGGTCCTACGAGCAGTACGTC.